The following is a TCR beta chain sequence with its context. V lost 0 bases and J lost 7, with 8 bases in between. The CDR3 contains 14 residues. Germline assignment: CDR1 SGDLS and CDR2 YYNGEE. These data are taken from a study of blood T cell repertoires in COVID-19. Study-wide context: Samples of COVID-19 (acute and convalescent) were obtained from the United States, Italy and Spain. From T cells, B-cell-depleted T cells, or PBMCs came the material, which was cDNA or gDNA.

Study processing details: Researchers report that nucleated cell counts were estimated from reference gene primer amplification. Profiling relied on immunoSEQ multiplex PCR, and the TCRdb table lists in-frame clones only, not all of them. The V and J calls and clone size were taken over from that table, and D and trimming were inferred from the DNA. The sample carries over 200,000 clones, roughly nine tenths recorded once. This chain joins TRBV9 and TRBJ1-6; TRBD1 might be the D (5 bases). This sequence was found in a man aged 40-50 years who had recovered from COVID-19. The sample was peripheral blood. The CDR3 DNA follows: TGTGCCAGCAGCGTAGAGGGACTCAATTCACCCCTCCACTTT. Protein product: CASSVEGLNSPLHF.